This is a list of T cell receptor beta chains from one sample in a study of T cells expressing NK-cell markers. For each CDR3 protein, TCRdb gives one entry from its re-call of the 5' RACE reads, without DNA. This sample's table reports about 260,000 distinct CDR3 sequences. The sequencing input was blood T cells: a sorted CD56 or NKG2C T cell subset, CD4+ or CD8+ T cells, or bulk PBMC T cells (not recorded which). Source of these receptors: a young man in good health. Each CDR3 is given with its conserved first and last residue. Fields, in order: V gene, J gene, CDR3 protein.

TRBV11-1,TRBJ2-5,CASSTNRGRVPQETQYF
TRBV6-2/TRBV6-3,TRBJ2-5,CASSHMRDGTQYF
TRBV20-1,TRBJ1-2,CSARPTSLQQGRINYGYTF
TRBV5-6,TRBJ2-1,CASSLVTRDSYNEQFF
TRBV12-3/TRBV12-4,TRBJ2-5,CASSSKVGWRQETQYF
TRBV7-2,TRBJ1-2,CASSRPTDRNYTF
TRBV5-6,TRBJ1-2,CASSLSRGRGGYTF
TRBV29-1,TRBJ2-1,CSVEEAGLAVYNEQFF
TRBV12-3/TRBV12-4,TRBJ2-5,CASSFVASQETQYF
TRBV29-1,TRBJ2-1,CSVDKTGLYNEQFF
TRBV20-1,TRBJ2-2,CSAGIDGELFF
TRBV29-1,TRBJ2-2,CSGATGPGELFF
TRBV6-2/TRBV6-3,TRBJ2-1,CASSYSTISQGARNEQFF
TRBV12-3/TRBV12-4,TRBJ1-2,CASSVTGRKGYTF
TRBV7-2,TRBJ1-2,CASSPDRVDGYTF
TRBV4-2,TRBJ2-5,CASSQEGNRGETQYF
TRBV10-3,TRBJ1-1,CAISASRGQDTEAFF
TRBV20-1,TRBJ2-1,CSGTTAAIEQFF
TRBV30,TRBJ2-7,CAGSGRARYEQYF
TRBV3-1,TRBJ2-2,CASSQAPPGSANTGELFF
TRBV19,TRBJ1-5,CASSPRFSNQPQHF
TRBV12-3/TRBV12-4,TRBJ2-5,CASSFGLAGQETQYF
TRBV6-6,TRBJ2-7,CASSYTSYEQYF
TRBV7-7,TRBJ2-5,CASSPIPGETQYF
TRBV27,TRBJ2-3,CASRGRETNTQYF
TRBV30,TRBJ2-1,CAWSVRGFEQFF
TRBV5-5,TRBJ2-3,CASSSRTGSTDTQYF
TRBV12-3/TRBV12-4,TRBJ2-1,CASTRRHEQFF
TRBV6-1,TRBJ2-3,CASRFGGLPQYF